This section outlines one T cell receptor beta chain sequence together with its context. The treatment here: some 20 received Ad26.COV2.S at low or high dose, single or two shots; about five received placebo; per-sample allocation not given. Material that was analyzed had been drawn on day 63 after the first vaccine or placebo injection. Sequenced by immunoSEQ multiplex PCR; TCRdb stores in-frame clones only, minus some. This repertoire shows more than 400,000 clones, about 92% found once; its top ten account for over 1.5%. This entry is derived from a study of Ad26.COV2.S vaccination and SARS-CoV-2 variants. Per germline, CDR1 SGHAT and CDR2 FQNNGV. The germline V and J ends were trimmed by 0 bases and 6 bases, with 14 bases remaining between them. The CDR3 consists of 15 residues.

This clonotype originated in a person aged 18-60 years who received the Ad26.COV2.S COVID-19 vaccine or a placebo. This chain connects TRBV11-2 to TRBJ1-1, with D unclear. The specimen comprised peripheral blood, sampled in a trial of Ad26.COV2.S vaccine versus placebo. Here the CDR3 DNA reads TGTGCCAGCAGCTTAGAGTTGGTCCCGGTCCCTGAAGCTTTCTTT. Translating gives CASSLELVPVPEAFF. Full variable domain (rest looked up from reference TRBV11-2 and TRBJ1-1): EAGVAQSPRYKIIEKRQSVAFWCNPISGHATLYWYQQILGQGPKLLIQFQNNGVVDDSQLPKDRFSAERLKGVDSTLKIQPAKLEDSAVYLCASSLELVPVPEAFFGQGTRLTVV.